This T cell receptor (beta chain) came from a study of cytotoxic CD8 clonotypes in ibrutinib-treated CLL. Study as a whole: Sequenced samples delivered averages of 255,043 productive templates and around 90,000 productive rearrangements.

Sequencing was performed with immunoSEQ multiplex PCR; in TCRdb, only in-frame clones are kept and a portion is missing. This table holds more than 200,000 clones, around three quarters found once. With regard to this clone: As yet, its antigen is unknown.

CDR1 is SGHTA, CDR2 FQGTGA, per germline. The CDR3 loop spans 14 amino acids. Trimming took 5 bases from V and 4 from J; bases not matched to a gene: 6. General study points: Once treatment began, public clonotypes, which were uncommon, contracted or stayed stable.

This receptor was obtained from a human donor with chronic lymphocytic leukemia. V gene TRBV7-3 combines with J gene TRBJ2-3; 7 nucleotides agree with TRBD2. Specimen: PBMCs, collected after 24 months of ibrutinib treatment. DNA of the CDR3: TGTGCCAGCAGCGCTAGCGGAGGGGCAGATACGCAGTATTTT. This translates into CASSASGGADTQYF.